This TCR beta chain is drawn from a study of T-cell reconstitution after alpha-beta-depleted transplantation in children. Regarding the study as a whole: In patients about two months after transplant, alpha-beta T cells reportedly arose from several hundred expanded graft clones.

Only a few counts were recorded for this clonotype. The antigen remains undetermined. During its preparation, the TCRbeta library received unique molecular identifiers. Each CDR3 protein is one row after TCRdb ran MiXCR on the PCR reads. The sample contains roughly 350,000 distinct CDR3 sequences, about 16% of which appear only once. V lost 4 bases, J lost 8 bases, and 13 bases lay in between. CDR3 length: 14 amino acids. Germline values: CDR1 SGDLS, CDR2 YYNGEE. V and J are TRBV9 and TRBJ1-6; no definite D call. The receptor was derived from a male patient between 2 and 15 years old who had a stem cell transplant for acute lymphoblastic leukemia, so the T cells may come from the graft donor. This specimen was PBMCs, mostly from graft donor cells, taken 360 days after TCRalphabeta/CD19-depleted stem cell transplant. The CDR3 loop reads CASSLRPKDSPLHF. The CDR3 region has the DNA TGTGCCAGCAGCCTCCGGCCCAAAGATTCACCCCTCCACTTT. Full variable domain (missing parts from reference TRBV9 and TRBJ1-6): DSGVTQTPKHLITATGQRVTLRCSPRSGDLSVYWYQQSLDQGLQFLIQYYNGEERAKGNILERFSAQQFPDLHSELNLSSLELGDSALYFCASSLRPKDSPLHFGNGTRLTVT.